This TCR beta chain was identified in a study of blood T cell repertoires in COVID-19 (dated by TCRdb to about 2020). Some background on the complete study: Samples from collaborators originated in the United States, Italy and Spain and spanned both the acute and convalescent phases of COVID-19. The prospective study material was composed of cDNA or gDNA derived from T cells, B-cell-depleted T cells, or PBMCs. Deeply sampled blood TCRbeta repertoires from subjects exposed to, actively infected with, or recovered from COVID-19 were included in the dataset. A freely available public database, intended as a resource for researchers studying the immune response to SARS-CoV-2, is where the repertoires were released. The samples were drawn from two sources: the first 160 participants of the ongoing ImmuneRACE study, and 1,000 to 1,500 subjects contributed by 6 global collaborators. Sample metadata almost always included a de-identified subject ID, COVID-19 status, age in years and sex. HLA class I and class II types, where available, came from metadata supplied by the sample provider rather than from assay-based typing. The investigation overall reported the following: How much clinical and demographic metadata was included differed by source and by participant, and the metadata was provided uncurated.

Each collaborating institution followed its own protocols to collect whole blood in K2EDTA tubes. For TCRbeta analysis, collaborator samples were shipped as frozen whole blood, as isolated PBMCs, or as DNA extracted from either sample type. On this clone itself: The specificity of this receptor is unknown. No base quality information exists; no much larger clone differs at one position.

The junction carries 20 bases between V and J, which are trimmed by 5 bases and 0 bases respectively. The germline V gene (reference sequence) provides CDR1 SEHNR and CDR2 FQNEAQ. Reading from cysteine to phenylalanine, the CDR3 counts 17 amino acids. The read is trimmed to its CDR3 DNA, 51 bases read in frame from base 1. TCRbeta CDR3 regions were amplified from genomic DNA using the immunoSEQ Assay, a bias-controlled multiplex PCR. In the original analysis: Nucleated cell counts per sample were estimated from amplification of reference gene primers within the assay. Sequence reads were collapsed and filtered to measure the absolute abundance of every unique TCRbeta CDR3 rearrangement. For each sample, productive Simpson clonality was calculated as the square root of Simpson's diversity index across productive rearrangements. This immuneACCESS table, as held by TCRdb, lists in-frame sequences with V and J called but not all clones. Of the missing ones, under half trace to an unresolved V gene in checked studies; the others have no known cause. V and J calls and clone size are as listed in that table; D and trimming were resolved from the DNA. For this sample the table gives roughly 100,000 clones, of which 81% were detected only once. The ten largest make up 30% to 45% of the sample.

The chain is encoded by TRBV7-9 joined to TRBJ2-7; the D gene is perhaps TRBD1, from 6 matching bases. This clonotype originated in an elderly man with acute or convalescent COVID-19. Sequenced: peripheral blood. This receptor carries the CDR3 CASSLRQGFGGSYEQYF. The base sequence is TGTGCCAGCAGCCTTCGCCAGGGGTTTGGGGGCTCCTACGAGCAGTACTTC.